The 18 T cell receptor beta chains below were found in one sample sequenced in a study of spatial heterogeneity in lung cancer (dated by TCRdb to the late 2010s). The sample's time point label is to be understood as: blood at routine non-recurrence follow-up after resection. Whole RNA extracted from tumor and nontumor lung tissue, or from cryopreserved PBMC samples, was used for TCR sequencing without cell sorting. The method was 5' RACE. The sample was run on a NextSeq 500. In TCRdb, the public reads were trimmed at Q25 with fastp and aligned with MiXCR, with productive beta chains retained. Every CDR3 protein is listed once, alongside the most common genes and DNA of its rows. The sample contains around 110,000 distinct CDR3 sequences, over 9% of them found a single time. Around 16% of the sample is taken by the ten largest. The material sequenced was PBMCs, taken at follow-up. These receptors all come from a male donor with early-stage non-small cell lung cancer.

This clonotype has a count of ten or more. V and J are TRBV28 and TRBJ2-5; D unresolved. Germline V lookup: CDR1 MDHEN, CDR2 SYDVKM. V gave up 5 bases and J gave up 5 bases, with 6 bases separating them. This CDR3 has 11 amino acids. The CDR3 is CASSPRETQYF. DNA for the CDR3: TGTGCCAGCAGTCCCCGCGAGACCCAGTACTTC.

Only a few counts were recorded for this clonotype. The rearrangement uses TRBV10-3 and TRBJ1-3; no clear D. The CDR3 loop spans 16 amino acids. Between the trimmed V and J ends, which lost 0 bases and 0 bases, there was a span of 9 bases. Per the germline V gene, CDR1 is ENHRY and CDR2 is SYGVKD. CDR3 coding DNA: TGTGCCATCAGTGAGTCGAATCCGAACTCTGGAAACACCATATATTTT. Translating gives CAISESNPNSGNTIYF.

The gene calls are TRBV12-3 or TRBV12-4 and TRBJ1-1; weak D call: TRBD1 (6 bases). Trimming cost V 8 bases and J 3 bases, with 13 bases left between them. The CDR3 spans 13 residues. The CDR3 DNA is TGTGCCAGCCAGAGGGGGGGGCACACTGAAGCTTTCTTT. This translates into CASQRGGHTEAFF.

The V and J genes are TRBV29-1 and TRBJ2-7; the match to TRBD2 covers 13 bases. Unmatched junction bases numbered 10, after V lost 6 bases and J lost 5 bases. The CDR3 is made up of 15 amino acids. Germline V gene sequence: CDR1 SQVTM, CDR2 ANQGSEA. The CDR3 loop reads CSVLTSGGYDDEQYF. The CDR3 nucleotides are TGCAGCGTCCTGACTAGCGGGGGGTATGACGACGAGCAGTACTTC.

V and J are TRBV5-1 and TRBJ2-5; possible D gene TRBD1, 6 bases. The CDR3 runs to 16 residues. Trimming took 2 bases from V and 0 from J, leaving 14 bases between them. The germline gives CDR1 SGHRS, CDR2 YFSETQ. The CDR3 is CASSLGQKVYQETQYF. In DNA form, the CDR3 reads TGCGCCAGCAGCTTAGGACAGAAAGTATACCAAGAGACCCAGTACTTC.

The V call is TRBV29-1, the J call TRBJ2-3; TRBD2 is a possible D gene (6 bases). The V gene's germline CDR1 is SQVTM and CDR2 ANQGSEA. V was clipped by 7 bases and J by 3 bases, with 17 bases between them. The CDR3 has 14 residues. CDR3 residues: CSGAGGYLTDTQYF. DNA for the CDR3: TGCAGCGGAGCCGGGGGATACCTTACAGATACGCAGTATTTT.

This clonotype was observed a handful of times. The CDR3 DNA is TGCGCCAGCAGCTTGGGCGGCGGGTACACCGGGGAGCTGTTTTTT. Encoded protein: CASSLGGGYTGELFF. The rearrangement uses TRBV5-1 and TRBJ2-2; a possible D gene is TRBD2 (5 bases). CDR3 length equals 15 residues. In germline, CDR1 is SGHRS, CDR2 YFSETQ. Between the trimmed V and J ends, which lost 0 bases and 3 bases, there was a span of 9 bases.

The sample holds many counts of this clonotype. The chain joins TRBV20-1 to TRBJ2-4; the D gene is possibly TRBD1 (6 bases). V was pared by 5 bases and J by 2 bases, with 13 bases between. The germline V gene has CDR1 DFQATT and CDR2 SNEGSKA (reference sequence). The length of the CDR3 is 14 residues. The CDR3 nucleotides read TGCAGTGCTTGGGGGCAAAGGACCAAAAACATTCAGTACTTC. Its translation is CSAWGQRTKNIQYF.

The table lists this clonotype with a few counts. The CDR3 DNA reads as TGTGCCTGGAGCGTCCTGAACTATGGCTACACCTTC. This gives the protein CAWSVLNYGYTF. The V call is TRBV30, the J call TRBJ1-2; D remains unclear. The germline CDR1 and CDR2 sequences are GTSNPN and SVGIG (reference sequence). The V and J ends lost 3 bases and 2 bases respectively, with 7 bases between them. The CDR3 runs to 12 residues.

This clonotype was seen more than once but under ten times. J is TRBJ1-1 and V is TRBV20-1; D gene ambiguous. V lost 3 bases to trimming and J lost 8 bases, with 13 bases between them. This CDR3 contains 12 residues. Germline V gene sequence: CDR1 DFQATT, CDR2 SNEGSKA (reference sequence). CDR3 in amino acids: CSASGAAREAFF. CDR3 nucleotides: TGCAGTGCTAGCGGTGCGGCACGGGAAGCTTTCTTT.

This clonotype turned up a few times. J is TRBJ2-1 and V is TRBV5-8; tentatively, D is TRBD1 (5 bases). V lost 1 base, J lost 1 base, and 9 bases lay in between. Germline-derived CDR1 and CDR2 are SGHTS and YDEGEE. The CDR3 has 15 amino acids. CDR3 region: CASSLRGYSYNEQFF. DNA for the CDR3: TGTGCCAGCAGCTTGAGGGGATATTCCTACAATGAGCAGTTCTTC.

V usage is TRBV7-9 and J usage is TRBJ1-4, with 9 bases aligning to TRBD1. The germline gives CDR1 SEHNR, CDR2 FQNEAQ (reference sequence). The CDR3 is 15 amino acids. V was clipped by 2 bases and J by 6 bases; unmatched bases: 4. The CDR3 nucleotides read TGTGCCAGCAGCTTAACCCGGGACAGGGATGAAAAACTGTTTTTT. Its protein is CASSLTRDRDEKLFF.

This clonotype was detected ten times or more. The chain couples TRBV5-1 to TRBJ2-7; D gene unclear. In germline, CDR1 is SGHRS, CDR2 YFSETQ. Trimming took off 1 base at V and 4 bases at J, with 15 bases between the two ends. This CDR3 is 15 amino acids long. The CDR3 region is CASSLMTGSAYEQYF. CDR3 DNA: TGCGCCAGCAGCTTGATGACCGGGTCGGCATACGAGCAGTACTTC.

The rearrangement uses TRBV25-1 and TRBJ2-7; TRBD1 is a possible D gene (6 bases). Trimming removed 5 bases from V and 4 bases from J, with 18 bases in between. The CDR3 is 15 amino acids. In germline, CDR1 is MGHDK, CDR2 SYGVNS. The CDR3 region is CASSRSLGTSYEQYF. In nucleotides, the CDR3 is TGTGCCAGCAGTCGATCGCTCGGGACATCATACGAGCAGTACTTC.

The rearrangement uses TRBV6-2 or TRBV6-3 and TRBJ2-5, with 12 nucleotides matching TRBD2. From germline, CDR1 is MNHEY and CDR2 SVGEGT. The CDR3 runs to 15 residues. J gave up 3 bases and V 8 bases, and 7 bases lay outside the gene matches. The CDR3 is CASLGLAGTEETQYF. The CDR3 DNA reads TGTGCCAGCCTCGGACTAGCGGGGACCGAAGAGACCCAGTACTTC.

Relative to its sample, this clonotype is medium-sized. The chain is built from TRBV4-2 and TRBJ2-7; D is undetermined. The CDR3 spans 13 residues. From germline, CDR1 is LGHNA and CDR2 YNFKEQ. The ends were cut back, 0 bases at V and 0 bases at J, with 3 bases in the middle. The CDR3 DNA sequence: TGTGCCAGCAGCCAAGACGACTCCTACGAGCAGTACTTC. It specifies CASSQDDSYEQYF.

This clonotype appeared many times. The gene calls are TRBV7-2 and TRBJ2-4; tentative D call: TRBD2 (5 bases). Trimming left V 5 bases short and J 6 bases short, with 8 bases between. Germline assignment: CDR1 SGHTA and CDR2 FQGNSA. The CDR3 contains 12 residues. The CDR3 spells CASSHGGNIQYF. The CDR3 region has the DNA TGTGCCAGCAGCCACGGAGGAAACATTCAGTACTTC.

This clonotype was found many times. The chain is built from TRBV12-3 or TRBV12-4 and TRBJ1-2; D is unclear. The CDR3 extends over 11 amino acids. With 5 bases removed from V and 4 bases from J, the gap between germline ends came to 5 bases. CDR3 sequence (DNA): TGTGCCAGCAGTAAAGGCTATGGCTACACCTTC. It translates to CASSKGYGYTF.